This T cell receptor beta chain came from a study of monozygotic twins with inflammatory bowel disease. TCRdb re-called the 5' RACE reads and gives one entry per CDR3 protein, without DNA. Found here are about 380,000 distinct CDR3 sequences; the top ten clones hold 2.5% to 3%. With respect to this clonotype: Antigen unknown.

The study, taken as a whole, reports: The study supported no single strong signal or clonotype linked to IBD.

The sequencing input was blood. This receptor was identified in a human donor with ulcerative colitis or Crohn's disease, or a healthy co-twin of an affected twin (not recorded which).

CDR3 region: CASSLPGGPDTQYF. This rearrangement joins TRBV6-5 to TRBJ2-3; TCRdb selects TRBD2, and the lack of DNA leaves this call unchecked. Germline V gene sequence: CDR1 MNHEY, CDR2 SVGAGI. The CDR3 spans 14 residues.